The clone carrying this T cell receptor beta chain was detected only once. This CDR3 is 14 amino acids long. Per the germline V gene, CDR1 is GTSNPN and CDR2 is SVGIG (reference sequence). Trimming stripped 0 bases from V and 3 bases from J, with 9 bases between. The method was immunoSEQ multiplex PCR; TCRdb's version includes in-frame clones alone and lacks a portion of them. The sample has about 60,000 clones, around 92% seen once; the top ten hold around 2.3%. This entry belongs to a study of T cell changes during pregnancy in multiple sclerosis. This TCR was recovered from a female donor with multiple sclerosis, enrolled in a pregnancy study. This chain joins TRBV30 and TRBJ2-1, with D hard to call. This specimen was peripheral blood, taken in the first trimester of pregnancy. Here the CDR3 reads CAWSVQRLYNEQFF. CDR3 nucleotide sequence: TGTGCCTGGAGTGTACAACGACTCTACAATGAGCAGTTCTTC. Combining the CDR3 with reference TRBV30 and TRBJ2-1 gives the whole variable domain SQTIHQWPATLVQPVGSPLSLECTVEGTSNPNLYWYRQAAGRGLQLLFYSVGIGQISSEVPQNLSASRPQDRQFILSSKKLLLSDSGFYLCAWSVQRLYNEQFFGPGTRLTVL.